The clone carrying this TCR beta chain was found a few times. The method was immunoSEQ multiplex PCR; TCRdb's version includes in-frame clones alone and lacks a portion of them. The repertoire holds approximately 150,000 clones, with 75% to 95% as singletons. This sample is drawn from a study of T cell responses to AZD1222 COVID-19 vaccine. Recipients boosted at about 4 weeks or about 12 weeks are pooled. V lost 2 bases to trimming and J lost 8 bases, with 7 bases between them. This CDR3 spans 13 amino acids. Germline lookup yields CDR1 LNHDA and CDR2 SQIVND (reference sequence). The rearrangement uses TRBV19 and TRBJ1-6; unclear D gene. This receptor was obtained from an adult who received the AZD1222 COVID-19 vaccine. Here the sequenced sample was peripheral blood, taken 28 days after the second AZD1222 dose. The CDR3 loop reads CASSITRDSPLHF. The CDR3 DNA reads TGTGCCAGTAGTATAACGAGAGATTCACCCCTCCACTTT.